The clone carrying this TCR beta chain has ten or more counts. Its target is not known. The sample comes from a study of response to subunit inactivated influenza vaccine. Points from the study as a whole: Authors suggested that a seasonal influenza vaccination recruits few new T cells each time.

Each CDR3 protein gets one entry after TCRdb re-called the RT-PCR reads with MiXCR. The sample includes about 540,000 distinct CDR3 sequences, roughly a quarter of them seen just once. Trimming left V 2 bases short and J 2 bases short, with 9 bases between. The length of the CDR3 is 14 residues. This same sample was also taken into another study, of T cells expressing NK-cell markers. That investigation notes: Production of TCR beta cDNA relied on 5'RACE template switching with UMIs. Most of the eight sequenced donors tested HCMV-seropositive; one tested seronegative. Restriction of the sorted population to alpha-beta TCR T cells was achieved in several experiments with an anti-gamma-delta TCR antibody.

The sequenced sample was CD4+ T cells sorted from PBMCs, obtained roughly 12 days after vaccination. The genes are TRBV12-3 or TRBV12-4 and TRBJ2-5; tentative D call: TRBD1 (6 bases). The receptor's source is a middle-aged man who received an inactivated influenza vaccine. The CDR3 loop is CASSLTQGQETQYF. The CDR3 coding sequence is TGTGCCAGCAGTTTAACGCAGGGGCAAGAGACCCAGTACTTC.